The sequence of this T cell receptor (beta chain) was determined in a study of blood T cells in healthy people across ages. Broader study findings: Older age went with lower TCR beta diversity per million T cells, in a roughly linear way.

Individuals who donated were healthy Caucasians from Russia aged roughly 6 to 90. Every sample gave at least 5.5 micrograms of total RNA when it was extracted. With a J-beta primer mix and a sample-barcoded 5' primer, a second PCR ran about 6 to 11 cycles. TCRdb reprocessed the 5' RACE reads via MiXCR and lists one record per CDR3 protein. This sample has 700,000 or so distinct CDR3 sequences, with 40% to 45% found just once. This clonotype came up a few times. Its antigen is not known. The TCR comes from an elderly man in good health. What was sequenced was blood.

DNA for the CDR3: TGTGCCAGCAGTTACTCGAAAGTCGAGCAGTTCTTC. This sequence encodes CASSYSKVEQFF. V is TRBV6-2 or TRBV6-3 and J is TRBJ2-1; D is undetermined. Germline V lookup: CDR1 MNHEY, CDR2 SVGEGT. The CDR3 contains 12 residues. V dropped 0 bases and J dropped 10 bases, with 7 bases sitting between them.